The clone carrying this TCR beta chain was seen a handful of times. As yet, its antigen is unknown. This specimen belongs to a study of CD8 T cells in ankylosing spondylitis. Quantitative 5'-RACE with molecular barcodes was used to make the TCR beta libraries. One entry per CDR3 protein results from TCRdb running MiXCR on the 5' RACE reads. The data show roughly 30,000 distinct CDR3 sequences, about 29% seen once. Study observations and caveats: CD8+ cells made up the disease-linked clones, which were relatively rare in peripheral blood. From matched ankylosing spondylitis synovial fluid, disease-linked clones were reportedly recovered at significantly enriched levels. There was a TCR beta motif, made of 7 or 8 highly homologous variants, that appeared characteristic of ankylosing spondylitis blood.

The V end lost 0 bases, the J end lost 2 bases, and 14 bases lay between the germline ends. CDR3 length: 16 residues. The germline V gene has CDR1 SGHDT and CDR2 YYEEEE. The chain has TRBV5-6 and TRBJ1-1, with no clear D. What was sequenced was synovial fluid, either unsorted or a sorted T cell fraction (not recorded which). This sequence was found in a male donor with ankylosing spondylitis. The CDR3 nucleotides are TGTGCCAGCAGCTTGGTAGGGCTCACGGGAAACACTGAAGCTTTCTTT. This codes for CASSLVGLTGNTEAFF.